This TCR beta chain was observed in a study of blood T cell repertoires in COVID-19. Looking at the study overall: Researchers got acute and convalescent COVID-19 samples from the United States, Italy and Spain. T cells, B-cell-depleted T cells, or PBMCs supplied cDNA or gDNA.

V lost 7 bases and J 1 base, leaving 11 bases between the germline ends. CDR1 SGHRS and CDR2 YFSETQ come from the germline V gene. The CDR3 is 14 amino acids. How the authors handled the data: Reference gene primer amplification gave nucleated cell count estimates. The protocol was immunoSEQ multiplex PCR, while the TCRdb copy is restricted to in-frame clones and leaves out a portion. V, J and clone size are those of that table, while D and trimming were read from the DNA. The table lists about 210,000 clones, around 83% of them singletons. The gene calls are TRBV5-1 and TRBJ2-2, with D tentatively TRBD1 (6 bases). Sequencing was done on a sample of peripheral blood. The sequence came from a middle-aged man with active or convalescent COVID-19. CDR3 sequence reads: CASRTDKNTGELFF. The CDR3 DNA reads TGCGCCAGCCGGACAGATAAGAACACCGGGGAGCTGTTTTTT.